This T cell receptor (beta chain) was captured in a study of T cell repertoires in cytomegalovirus infection. Across the whole study: Researchers turned to recently identified HLA-C-restricted CMV epitopes as well as well-studied HLA-B-restricted ones. Public TCR beta signatures marked donors with CMV infection and the matching HLA.

This clonotype has a single count. Its antigen is undetermined. Using its own MiXCR run on the reads, TCRdb lists one record per CDR3 protein. Here the sample spans 700,000 to 850,000 distinct CDR3 sequences, 30% to 35% being singletons. Sequencing was performed on cultured CD8+ T cells from PBMCs, taken from culture after CMV antigen stimulation. This sequence originates from a human donor in good health (CMV status not recorded). Some clones in this sample may be carry-over from other donors' samples.

CDR3 nucleotide sequence: TGTGCCAGCAGTTACCCGGGACAGGCTTATCGGGGCAATCAGCCCCAGCATTTT. It codes for CASSYPGQAYRGNQPQHF. The V call is TRBV6-1, the J call TRBJ1-5; 8 bases line up with TRBD1. CDR3 size: 18 residues. With V trimmed by 5 bases and J by 2 bases, 14 bases remained unmatched. Looked up from germline, CDR1 is MNHNS and CDR2 is SASEGT.